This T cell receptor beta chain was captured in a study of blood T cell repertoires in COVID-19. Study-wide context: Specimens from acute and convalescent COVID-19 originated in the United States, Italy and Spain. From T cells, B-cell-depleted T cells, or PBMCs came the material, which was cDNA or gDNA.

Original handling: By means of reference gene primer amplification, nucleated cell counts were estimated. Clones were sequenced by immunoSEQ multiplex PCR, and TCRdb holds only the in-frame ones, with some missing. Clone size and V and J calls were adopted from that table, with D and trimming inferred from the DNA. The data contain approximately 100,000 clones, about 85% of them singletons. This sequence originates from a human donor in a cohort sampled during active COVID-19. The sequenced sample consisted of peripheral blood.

The CDR3 sequence: CASSSLVSSYEQYF. As DNA, the CDR3 is TGTGCCAGCAGCTCCTTAGTGAGTTCCTACGAGCAGTACTTC. The chain employs TRBV7-6 and TRBJ2-7; D not certain. The CDR3 runs 14 residues. Trimming took off 4 bases at V and 1 base at J, with 11 bases between the two ends. The V gene's germline CDR1 is SGHVS and CDR2 FNYEAQ.